Following are 30 T cell receptor beta chains from one sample sequenced in a study of shared clonotypes between healthy human individuals. Profiling relied on immunoSEQ multiplex PCR, and the TCRdb table lists in-frame clones only, not all of them. The sample holds some 1 million clones, around 74% seen once. The sequenced material came from memory CD4+ T cells sorted from blood. Subset described: CD45RA-negative fraction. All receptors derive from a man aged 18 to 29 in good health.

The chain recombines TRBV6-6 with TRBJ2-6, with D perhaps matching TRBD1 (5 bases). CDR1 and CDR2 from the germline V gene are MNHNY and SVGAGI (reference sequence). CDR3 length equals 15 residues. The germline V and J ends were trimmed by 2 bases and 4 bases, with 9 bases remaining between them. The CDR3 region has the DNA TGTGCCAGCAGTTACGGGGCGACGGGGGCCAACGTCCTGACTTTC. Translation gives CASSYGATGANVLTF.

Only a few counts were recorded for this clone. The chain employs TRBV7-8 and TRBJ1-2; possibly TRBD1 for D (6 bases). The CDR3 spans 13 residues. Per germline, CDR1 SGHVS and CDR2 FQNEAQ. V dropped 5 bases and J dropped 4 bases, with 11 bases sitting between them. The DNA of the CDR3 is TGTGCCAGCAGCCCGGGGGGCGGCTATGGCTACACCTTC. Translating gives CASSPGGGYGYTF.

The rearrangement uses TRBV6-1 and TRBJ2-1; possibly TRBD1 for D (5 bases). Trimming took off 1 base at V and 10 bases at J, with 14 bases between the two ends. The CDR3 loop spans 14 amino acids. Germline values: CDR1 MNHNS, CDR2 SASEGT. CDR3 DNA: TGTGCCAGCAGTGAAGTTGGGGCAGTCCCAGAGCAGTTCTTC. Protein product: CASSEVGAVPEQFF.

Only a few counts were recorded for this clone. The chain uses TRBV11-2 and TRBJ2-1; TRBD2 matches 10 bases. Germline assignment: CDR1 SGHAT and CDR2 FQNNGV. V lost 5 bases and J lost 3; bases outside the gene matches: 4. This CDR3 has 15 residues. CDR3 DNA sequence: TGTGCCAGCAGCCCGTCTAGCGGGGGCTACAATGAGCAGTTCTTC. It codes for CASSPSSGGYNEQFF.

This chain connects TRBV5-1 to TRBJ1-2; D is perhaps TRBD1 (5 bases). The V end was cut by 0 bases, the J end by 7 bases, with 10 bases between. Per the germline V gene, CDR1 is SGHRS and CDR2 is YFSETQ. The CDR3 is 13 amino acids. The CDR3 DNA reads as TGCGCCAGCAGCTTGGAAGCAGGGTTTGGCTACACCTTC. Encoded protein: CASSLEAGFGYTF.

This chain links TRBV11-2 with TRBJ1-1, with no clear D. The CDR3 runs to 15 residues. Germline CDR1 and CDR2: SGHAT and FQNNGV. Trimming pared 2 bases from V and 0 bases from J, leaving 10 bases between. CDR3 bases: TGTGCCAGCAGCTTATGGTCTACCTTGAACACTGAAGCTTTCTTT. Translation: CASSLWSTLNTEAFF.

The chain carries TRBV4-1 and TRBJ1-5, with D unresolved. V lost 3 bases, J lost 1 base, and 10 bases lay in between. The V gene's germline CDR1 is MGHRA and CDR2 YSYEKL. CDR3 size: 15 residues. Here the CDR3 DNA reads TGCGCCAGCAGCCAGAGCCAGGAAAGCAATCAGCCCCAGCATTTT. Its protein product is CASSQSQESNQPQHF.

This chain connects TRBV7-9 to TRBJ2-7; D is perhaps TRBD1 (5 bases). CDR3 size: 14 residues. Germline CDR1 reads SEHNR; CDR2 reads FQNEAQ (reference sequence). Trimming stripped 4 bases from V and 1 base from J, with 11 bases between. The CDR3 nucleotides read TGTGCCAGCAGCTGGGGCGGTTCGTCCTACGAGCAGTACTTC. Translation gives CASSWGGSSYEQYF. Filled out from reference TRBV7-9 and TRBJ2-7, the complete variable domain reads DTGVSQNPRHKITKRGQNVTFRCDPISEHNRLYWYRQTLGQGPEFLTYFQNEAQLEKSRLLSDRFSAERPKGSFSTLEIQRTEQGDSAMYLCASSWGGSSYEQYFGPGTRLTVT.

The rearrangement links TRBV19 to TRBJ2-1; TRBD1 is a possible D gene (5 bases). V lost 7 bases to trimming and J lost 4 bases, with 14 bases between them. CDR1 is LNHDA, CDR2 SQIVND, per germline (reference sequence). The CDR3 is 14 amino acids. The DNA of the CDR3 is TGTGCCAGTACCCGCCAGGGATTATACAATGAGCAGTTCTTC. This encodes CASTRQGLYNEQFF.

The sample holds many counts of this clone. Different DNA sequences within this sample yield the same CDR3. The chain uses TRBV5-1 and TRBJ2-1; 7 bases match TRBD2. The ends lost 0 bases at V and 1 base at J; junction bases unmatched: 1. The CDR3 contains 15 residues. Germline values: CDR1 SGHRS, CDR2 YFSETQ. CDR3 sequence reads: CASSLASGSYNEQFF. The CDR3 DNA reads as TGCGCCAGCAGCTTGGCTAGCGGTTCCTACAATGAGCAGTTCTTC.

Comments on this clone: At the DNA level, this CDR3 is encoded by other sequences in the same sample as well. The chain joins TRBV5-1 to TRBJ1-3; D perhaps matches TRBD1 (6 bases). The length of the CDR3 is 15 residues. Trimming removed 0 bases from V and 2 bases from J, with 9 bases in between. Germline assignment: CDR1 SGHRS and CDR2 YFSETQ. In nucleotides, the CDR3 is TGCGCCAGCAGCTTGGAGGGGGTCACTGGAAACACCATATATTTT. Residues: CASSLEGVTGNTIYF.

The J gene is TRBJ2-3, the V gene TRBV7-2, with 8 bases aligning to TRBD1. Losses at the gene ends were 5 bases for V and 5 bases for J; bases not matched to a gene: 12. Germline V gene data show CDR1 as SGHTA and CDR2 as FQGNSA. The length of the CDR3 is 16 residues. The CDR3 sequence: CASSRRQGLAIDTQYF. The CDR3 DNA sequence: TGTGCCAGCAGCAGACGACAGGGGCTAGCGATAGATACGCAGTATTTT. The entire variable domain, with the rest obtained from reference TRBV7-2 and TRBJ2-3, is as follows: GAGVSQSPSNKVTEKGKDVELRCDPISGHTALYWYRQSLGQGLEFLIYFQGNSAPDKSGLPSDRFSAERTGGSVSTLTIQRTQQEDSAVYLCASSRRQGLAIDTQYFGPGTRLTVL.

In regard to this clone: Other nucleotide sequences from this sample produce the same CDR3. The chain links TRBV7-2 to TRBJ2-1; a weak D match, TRBD1 (7 bases). From germline, CDR1 is SGHTA and CDR2 FQGNSA. CDR3 length equals 16 residues. V was pared by 0 bases and J by 5 bases, with 14 bases between. The CDR3, as DNA: TGTGCCAGCAGCTTAGCGTATGCAGGGGGGAACAATGAGCAGTTCTTC. Protein product: CASSLAYAGGNNEQFF. The complete variable domain, with remaining parts taken from reference TRBV7-2 and TRBJ2-1, reads GAGVSQSPSNKVTEKGKDVELRCDPISGHTALYWYRQSLGQGLEFLIYFQGNSAPDKSGLPSDRFSAERTGGSVSTLTIQRTQQEDSAVYLCASSLAYAGGNNEQFFGPGTRLTVL.

The chain employs TRBV7-2 and TRBJ1-1, with D maybe TRBD1 (6 bases). CDR1 is SGHTA and CDR2 is FQGNSA in the germline V gene. Trimming left V 2 bases short and J 1 base short, with 11 bases between. CDR3 length: 15 amino acids. The CDR3 sequence: CASSLSGQTNTEAFF. DNA of the CDR3: TGTGCCAGCAGCTTATCAGGACAGACGAACACTGAAGCTTTCTTT.

The J gene is TRBJ2-6, the V gene TRBV7-2, with D tentatively TRBD1 (6 bases). Trimming pared 0 bases from V and 2 bases from J, leaving 11 bases between. There are 17 residues in the CDR3. The germline CDR1 and CDR2 sequences are SGHTA and FQGNSA. The CDR3 here is CASSLASQGAGANVLTF. CDR3 DNA: TGTGCCAGCAGCTTAGCCTCACAGGGAGCTGGGGCCAACGTCCTGACTTTC.

This rearrangement joins TRBV11-2 to TRBJ1-1, with D tentatively TRBD1 (5 bases). V was clipped by 1 base and J by 5 bases, with 14 bases between them. This CDR3 is 15 amino acids long. Per the germline V gene, CDR1 is SGHAT and CDR2 is FQNNGV. In DNA form, the CDR3 reads TGTGCCAGCAGCTTAGCGGGGGGGGTAAAAACTGAAGCTTTCTTT. This encodes CASSLAGGVKTEAFF.

The V call is TRBV4-3, the J call TRBJ1-2; D gene uncertain. Trimming pared 0 bases from V and 0 bases from J, leaving 8 bases between. The V gene's germline CDR1 is LGHNA and CDR2 YSLEER. The CDR3 extends over 15 amino acids. This CDR3 reads CASSQDPGSNYGYTF. CDR3 DNA: TGCGCCAGCAGCCAAGATCCGGGTTCTAACTATGGCTACACCTTC.

The chain uses TRBV28 and TRBJ2-4; D is ambiguous. In germline, CDR1 is MDHEN, CDR2 SYDVKM. V was cut by 4 bases and J by 0 bases, with 19 bases left in between. The CDR3 covers 18 residues. Here the CDR3 DNA reads TGTGCCAGCAGTTCCTGGCACAACTCGATTCTAGCCAAAAACATTCAGTACTTC. It is translated as CASSSWHNSILAKNIQYF. The whole variable domain, filled in from reference TRBV28 and TRBJ2-4, reads DVKVTQSSRYLVKRTGEKVFLECVQDMDHENMFWYRQDPGLGLRLIYFSYDVKMKEKGDIPEGYSVSREKKERFSLILESASTNQTSMYLCASSSWHNSILAKNIQYFGAGTRLSVL.

This clone was counted between two and nine times. The rearrangement joins TRBV7-3 to TRBJ2-1; tentatively, D is TRBD1 or TRBD2 (6 bases each). The V gene's germline CDR1 is SGHTA and CDR2 FQGTGA. This CDR3 has 12 amino acids. The V gene lost 3 bases and the J gene lost 8 bases, with 8 bases spanning the gap. The CDR3 loop is CASSFGGHEQFF. The CDR3 DNA reads TGTGCCAGCAGCTTTGGGGGGCATGAGCAGTTCTTC.

This clone was observed at least ten times. The rearrangement links TRBV7-2 to TRBJ1-5, with D uncertain. This CDR3 is 13 amino acids long. The V and J ends lost 5 bases and 6 bases respectively, with 11 bases between them. Germline CDR1 reads SGHTA; CDR2 reads FQGNSA. CDR3 sequence: CASSRDPGQPQHF. In nucleotides, the CDR3 is TGTGCCAGCAGCCGCGACCCCGGTCAGCCCCAGCATTTT.

The rearrangement uses TRBV28 and TRBJ1-5, with D possibly being TRBD1 (6 bases). The CDR3 runs to 16 residues. Trimming cost V 6 bases and J 3 bases, with 18 bases left between them. Germline V gene lookup returns CDR1 MDHEN and CDR2 SYDVKM. The CDR3 region has the DNA TGTGCCAGCAGAAGCGCGGGACATTTCTCCAATCAGCCCCAGCATTTT. Translated, it gives CASRSAGHFSNQPQHF.

This clone was observed a handful of times. This rearrangement joins TRBV6-1 to TRBJ1-3; tentative D call: TRBD1 (5 bases). V was cut by 8 bases and J by 4 bases, with 18 bases left in between. The length of the CDR3 is 15 residues. Germline-derived CDR1 and CDR2 are MNHNS and SASEGT. CDR3: CASGGSDIPGNTIYF. CDR3 nucleotide sequence: TGTGCCAGCGGGGGTTCAGACATTCCAGGAAACACCATATATTTT.

The gene calls are TRBV7-2 and TRBJ2-5; the D is unclear. The CDR3 contains 13 residues. Germline CDR1 is SGHTA and CDR2 is FQGNSA. Trimming cost V 1 base and J 7 bases, with 10 bases left between them. This CDR3 reads CASSLGVEVTQYF. The DNA for the CDR3 is TGTGCCAGCAGCTTAGGGGTGGAAGTGACCCAGTACTTC.

The chain couples TRBV18 to TRBJ2-7; 8 nucleotides line up with TRBD1. V was pared by 5 bases and J by 2 bases, with 2 bases of the junction left unmatched. Germline CDR1 is KGHSH and CDR2 is LQKENI. The CDR3 is 13 amino acids. In nucleotides, the CDR3 is TGTGCCAGCTCAACAGGGGGAACCTACGAGCAGTACTTC. Translating gives CASSTGGTYEQYF.

J is TRBJ2-7 and V is TRBV2; unclear D gene. The CDR3 spans 14 residues. Between the trimmed V and J ends, which lost 3 bases and 4 bases, there was a span of 13 bases. Germline V lookup: CDR1 SNHLY, CDR2 FYNNEI. CDR3 DNA: TGTGCCAGCAGTGACGGCACCGGTGGGTACGAGCAGTACTTC. Amino acids: CASSDGTGGYEQYF.

The gene calls are TRBV5-1 and TRBJ2-3; D is unresolved. The germline gives CDR1 SGHRS, CDR2 YFSETQ. Trimming left V 0 bases short and J 6 bases short, with 14 bases between. The CDR3 contains 15 residues. The CDR3 nucleotides are TGCGCCAGCAGCTTGGCCCTCTCGACGGTGGATACGCAGTATTTT. This encodes CASSLALSTVDTQYF.

V is TRBV6-1 and J is TRBJ2-7; D assignment may be TRBD1 or TRBD2 (5 bases each). Germline loops: CDR1 MNHNS, CDR2 SASEGT. The CDR3 is 15 amino acids. Between the trimmed V and J ends, which lost 2 bases and 2 bases, there was a span of 13 bases. The CDR3 loop reads CASSEPGGVAYEQYF. CDR3 in DNA: TGTGCCAGCAGTGAACCTGGGGGAGTCGCCTACGAGCAGTACTTC.

V gene TRBV19 combines with J gene TRBJ2-6; D is ambiguous. Germline-derived CDR1 and CDR2 are LNHDA and SQIVND (reference sequence). With 6 bases removed from V and 0 bases from J, the gap between germline ends came to 9 bases. The CDR3 extends over 15 amino acids. DNA of the CDR3: TGTGCCAGTAGCGCTCAGAGCTCTGGGGCCAACGTCCTGACTTTC. Its protein product is CASSAQSSGANVLTF.

This chain joins TRBV5-8 and TRBJ2-7; D is unresolved. Germline CDR1 SGHTS, CDR2 YDEGEE. Trimming shortened V by 3 bases and J by 6 bases, and 7 bases separated the two germline ends. The length of the CDR3 is 11 residues. The CDR3, as DNA: TGTGCCAGCAGCTCTAATCGCGAGCAGTACTTC. It encodes CASSSNREQYF. The variable domain in full, with the rest retrieved from reference TRBV5-8 and TRBJ2-7, is EAGVTQSPTHLIKTRGQQATLRCSPISGHTSVYWYQQALGLGLQFLLWYDEGEERNRGNFPPRFSGRQFPNYSSELNVNALELEDSALYLCASSSNREQYFGPGTRLTVT.

This rearrangement joins TRBV4-1 to TRBJ1-2; 10 bases are shared with TRBD1. CDR3 length: 14 residues. V gave up 1 base and J gave up 7 bases; unmatched junction bases: 3. Germline CDR1 is MGHRA and CDR2 is YSYEKL. In DNA form, the CDR3 reads TGCGCCAGCAGCCAAGGACAGGGGGCGCGTGGCTACACCTTC. Its protein product is CASSQGQGARGYTF.